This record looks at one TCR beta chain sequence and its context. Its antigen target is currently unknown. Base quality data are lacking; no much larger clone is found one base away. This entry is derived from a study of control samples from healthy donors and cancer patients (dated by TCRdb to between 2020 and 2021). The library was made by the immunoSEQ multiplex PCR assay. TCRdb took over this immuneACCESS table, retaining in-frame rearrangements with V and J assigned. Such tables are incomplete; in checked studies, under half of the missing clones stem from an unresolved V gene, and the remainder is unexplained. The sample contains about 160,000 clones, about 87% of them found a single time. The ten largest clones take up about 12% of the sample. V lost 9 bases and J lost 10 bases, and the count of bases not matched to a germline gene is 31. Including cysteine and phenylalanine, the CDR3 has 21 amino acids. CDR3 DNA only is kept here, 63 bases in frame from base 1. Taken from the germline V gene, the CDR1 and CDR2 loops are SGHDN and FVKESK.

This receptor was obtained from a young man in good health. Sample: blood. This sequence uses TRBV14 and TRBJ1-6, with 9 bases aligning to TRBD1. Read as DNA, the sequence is TGTGCCAGAAACCTCCTGGGGGAAAGGGACAGGGTTTTAATAAGAGGGTCACCCCTCCACTTT. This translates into CARNLLGERDRVLIRGSPLHF.